This entry features one T cell receptor (beta chain) sequence. Its target is not known. Amplification used 60 Vbeta primers and 13 Jbeta primers. Libraries were prepared by immunoSEQ multiplex PCR; TCRdb keeps only in-frame clonotypes and omits some of them. Of 150,000 to 200,000 clones in the sample, 82% were seen once. This sample was taken from a study of cytomegalovirus exposure and HLA in healthy donors. The J segment lost 1 base and the V segment lost 1 base, leaving 1 base of the junction unmatched. The CDR3 consists of 16 residues. The germline V gene has CDR1 SGHTA and CDR2 FQGTGA. Study-wide results and caveats: Most TCR beta V segments were productive about 87% or about 30% of the time in an earlier analysis. Reports state that TCR beta sequences accurately predicted most subjects' HLA-A and HLA-B alleles.

This TCR came from a girl aged 5-17 years in good health and CMV-seropositive. V is TRBV7-3 and J is TRBJ2-1; TRBD2 matches 10 bases. Sample: PBMCs. The CDR3 nucleotides read TGTGCCAGCAGCTTAATAGCGGGAGGATCCTACAATGAGCAGTTCTTC. It encodes CASSLIAGGSYNEQFF.